This is a list of T cell receptor beta chains from one sample in a study of neurological immune-mediated disorders. MiXCR, applied by TCRdb to the 5' RACE reads, yields one record per CDR3 protein. This sample yields about 38,000 distinct CDR3 sequences, of which over 8.5% are seen a single time; roughly 4% belongs to the top ten. Input material: PBMCs. The origin of the receptors is a man in his fifties or sixties with HTLV-1-associated myelopathy (HAM/TSP). Each CDR3 is given with its conserved first and last residue. A D gene is named only where the DNA matches it firmly. Clone size, where shown, is once, few, many, or a class for clones that have expanded.

j_call: TRBJ2-5
d_call: -
clone_size: many
v_call: TRBV20-1
cdr3_length: 13
cdr3_nt: TGCAGTGCGGCCGTGGGAGACCAAGAGACCCAGTACTTC
cdr3_aa: CSAAVGDQETQYF

j_call: TRBJ1-2
d_call: TRBD1
clone_size: many
v_call: TRBV10-3
cdr3_length: 14
cdr3_nt: TGTGCCATCAGCGGGACAGGGGATGACTATGGCTACACCTTC
cdr3_aa: CAISGTGDDYGYTF

j_call: TRBJ2-1
d_call: TRBD2
clone_size: many
v_call: TRBV20-1
cdr3_length: 14
cdr3_nt: TGCAGTGCTGGACTAGCGGGCCTCCCGGGTGAGCAGTTCTTC
cdr3_aa: CSAGLAGLPGEQFF

j_call: TRBJ2-7
d_call: TRBD2
clone_size: many
v_call: TRBV6-6
cdr3_length: 12
cdr3_nt: TGTGCCAGCAGTTCGCCTAGCGGGGAGCAGTACTTC
cdr3_aa: CASSSPSGEQYF

j_call: TRBJ2-7
d_call: -
clone_size: many
v_call: TRBV5-1
cdr3_length: 15
cdr3_nt: TGCGCCAGCAGCTTGGCAACAGGGAGCTCCTACGAGCAGTACTTC
cdr3_aa: CASSLATGSSYEQYF

j_call: TRBJ1-1
d_call: -
clone_size: medium-sized
v_call: TRBV20-1
cdr3_length: 13
cdr3_nt: TGCAGTGCTAGTATATCACAGAACACTGAAGCTTTCTTT
cdr3_aa: CSASISQNTEAFF

j_call: TRBJ1-3
d_call: -
clone_size: many
v_call: TRBV28
cdr3_length: 14
cdr3_nt: TGTGCCAGTGGGTCGAGTAGGGCTGGAAACACCATATATTTT
cdr3_aa: CASGSSRAGNTIYF

j_call: TRBJ2-1
d_call: TRBD1
clone_size: -
v_call: TRBV7-6
cdr3_length: 17
cdr3_nt: TGTGCCAGCAGCCCCCGGACAGGGGGTCCTCCCGGGAATGAGCAGTTCTTC
cdr3_aa: CASSPRTGGPPGNEQFF

j_call: TRBJ1-1
d_call: -
clone_size: -
v_call: TRBV5-1
cdr3_length: 12
cdr3_nt: TGCGCCAGCAGCTTGGGGGACACTGAAGCTTTCTTT
cdr3_aa: CASSLGDTEAFF

j_call: TRBJ1-1
d_call: -
clone_size: many
v_call: TRBV5-5
cdr3_length: 14
cdr3_nt: TGTGCCAGCAGCTTGGTTTTTGAAGGGTTTGAAGCTTTCTTT
cdr3_aa: CASSLVFEGFEAFF

j_call: TRBJ2-1
d_call: -
clone_size: many
v_call: TRBV29-1
cdr3_length: 14
cdr3_nt: TGCAGCGTTGTTGGTAGAAAGGGATACAATGAGCAGTTCTTC
cdr3_aa: CSVVGRKGYNEQFF

j_call: TRBJ2-1
d_call: -
clone_size: many
v_call: TRBV24-1
cdr3_length: 13
cdr3_nt: TGTGCCACCAGTGATTTAACAGGCAATGAGCAGTTCTTC
cdr3_aa: CATSDLTGNEQFF

j_call: TRBJ2-3
d_call: TRBD2
clone_size: many
v_call: TRBV20-1
cdr3_length: 16
cdr3_nt: TGCAGTGCTAGAGGGGGGCTAGCGGGAGGGATAGATACGCAGTATTTT
cdr3_aa: CSARGGLAGGIDTQYF

j_call: TRBJ2-1
d_call: -
clone_size: -
v_call: TRBV4-1
cdr3_length: 16
cdr3_nt: TGCGCCAGCAGCCAAGGGGCTAGAGTGAGCTACAATGAGCAGTTCTTC
cdr3_aa: CASSQGARVSYNEQFF

j_call: TRBJ1-5
d_call: TRBD1
clone_size: many
v_call: TRBV5-5
cdr3_length: 16
cdr3_nt: TGTGCCAGCAGCTTGGAGGGGACAGGGGGCGGTCAGCCCCAGCATTTT
cdr3_aa: CASSLEGTGGGQPQHF

j_call: TRBJ2-3
d_call: TRBD1
clone_size: many
v_call: TRBV4-1
cdr3_length: 18
cdr3_nt: TGCGCCAGCAGCCAAGCGGGGAGTGGGACAGGGGGAACAGATACGCAGTATTTT
cdr3_aa: CASSQAGSGTGGTDTQYF

j_call: TRBJ2-7
d_call: -
clone_size: many
v_call: TRBV5-6
cdr3_length: 13
cdr3_nt: TGTGCCAGCAGCTTCCAGCCCGGCAACGAGCAGTACTTC
cdr3_aa: CASSFQPGNEQYF

j_call: TRBJ2-7
d_call: -
clone_size: many
v_call: TRBV19
cdr3_length: 17
cdr3_nt: TGTGCCAGCTCAAGAAAATTTCAGGGAGGTAGCTCCTACGAGCAGTACTTC
cdr3_aa: CASSRKFQGGSSYEQYF

j_call: TRBJ2-5
d_call: TRBD2
clone_size: many
v_call: TRBV6-5
cdr3_length: 19
cdr3_nt: TGTGCCAGCAGTTACTCGTTCGTGCCTAGCGGGGGAAGACAAGAGACCCAGTACTTC
cdr3_aa: CASSYSFVPSGGRQETQYF

j_call: TRBJ2-5
d_call: -
clone_size: many
v_call: TRBV5-1
cdr3_length: 13
cdr3_nt: TGCGCCAGCAGCTTTGGGGGTGAGGAGACCCAGTACTTC
cdr3_aa: CASSFGGEETQYF

j_call: TRBJ1-1
d_call: -
clone_size: few
v_call: TRBV27
cdr3_length: 13
cdr3_nt: TGTGCCAGCAGTCACGGCACGAACACTGAAGCTTTCTTT
cdr3_aa: CASSHGTNTEAFF

j_call: TRBJ1-1
d_call: -
clone_size: many
v_call: TRBV27
cdr3_length: 14
cdr3_nt: TGTGCCAGCAGTCGGGACTCTCCGAACACTGAAGCTTTCTTT
cdr3_aa: CASSRDSPNTEAFF

j_call: TRBJ2-3
d_call: -
clone_size: few
v_call: TRBV18
cdr3_length: 15
cdr3_nt: TGTGCCAGCTCACCCTTAAGCCAACTCACAGATACGCAGTATTTT
cdr3_aa: CASSPLSQLTDTQYF

j_call: TRBJ2-1
d_call: TRBD1
clone_size: -
v_call: TRBV15
cdr3_length: 18
cdr3_nt: TGTGCCACCAGCAGTCTCGGACAGGGGATCAAAACGGCTTATGAGCAGTTCTTC
cdr3_aa: CATSSLGQGIKTAYEQFF

j_call: TRBJ2-7
d_call: -
clone_size: many
v_call: TRBV5-1
cdr3_length: 15
cdr3_nt: TGCGCCAGCAGCTTGGATGCAGGGAGCTCCTACGAGCAGTACTTC
cdr3_aa: CASSLDAGSSYEQYF

j_call: TRBJ1-3
d_call: TRBD1
clone_size: many
v_call: TRBV28
cdr3_length: 14
cdr3_nt: TGTGCCAGCAGTGAGAGGACAGGGCGAAACACCATATATTTT
cdr3_aa: CASSERTGRNTIYF

j_call: TRBJ1-6
d_call: -
clone_size: many
v_call: TRBV7-9
cdr3_length: 14
cdr3_nt: TGTGCCAGCAGCTTAGGTCTAGGGTCTTCACCCCTCCACTTT
cdr3_aa: CASSLGLGSSPLHF

j_call: TRBJ2-5
d_call: TRBD1
clone_size: many
v_call: TRBV28
cdr3_length: 18
cdr3_nt: TGTGCCAGCAGTACCACGATCGTCCCGGGACAGGGGGAGGAGACCCAGTACTTC
cdr3_aa: CASSTTIVPGQGEETQYF

j_call: TRBJ2-1
d_call: TRBD2
clone_size: many
v_call: TRBV27
cdr3_length: 15
cdr3_nt: TGTGCCAGCAGCCGGCGACTAGCGCCCGACAATGAGCAGTTCTTC
cdr3_aa: CASSRRLAPDNEQFF

j_call: TRBJ2-3
d_call: TRBD1
clone_size: many
v_call: TRBV5-1
cdr3_length: 14
cdr3_nt: TGCGCCAGCAGCTCCGGGACAGGGACAGATACGCAGTATTTT
cdr3_aa: CASSSGTGTDTQYF

j_call: TRBJ2-2
d_call: -
clone_size: many
v_call: TRBV7-2
cdr3_length: 14
cdr3_nt: TGTGCCAGCAGCTCTGGTTGGGTGGCCGGGGAGCTGTTTTTT
cdr3_aa: CASSSGWVAGELFF

j_call: TRBJ2-5
d_call: TRBD2
clone_size: many
v_call: TRBV20-1
cdr3_length: 17
cdr3_nt: TGCAGTGCTACGGGGACTAGCGGGAGGTTCCAGCGGGAGACCCAGTACTTC
cdr3_aa: CSATGTSGRFQRETQYF

j_call: TRBJ1-5
d_call: -
clone_size: many
v_call: TRBV30
cdr3_length: 14
cdr3_nt: TGTGCCTGGAGTGTAGGGGACTACGGTCAGCCCCAGCATTTT
cdr3_aa: CAWSVGDYGQPQHF

j_call: TRBJ2-1
d_call: -
clone_size: many
v_call: TRBV6-5
cdr3_length: 11
cdr3_nt: TGTGCCAGCAGTTATCGCAATGAGCAGTTCTTC
cdr3_aa: CASSYRNEQFF

j_call: TRBJ2-1
d_call: TRBD2
clone_size: many
v_call: TRBV4-1
cdr3_length: 15
cdr3_nt: TGCGCCAGCAGCCAAGCTAGCGGGTTCTACAATGAGCAGTTCTTC
cdr3_aa: CASSQASGFYNEQFF

j_call: TRBJ2-7
d_call: -
clone_size: many
v_call: TRBV3-1
cdr3_length: 13
cdr3_nt: TGTGCCAGCAGTGCCGGGAGTGGCTACGAGCAGTACTTC
cdr3_aa: CASSAGSGYEQYF

j_call: TRBJ2-1
d_call: TRBD2
clone_size: medium-sized
v_call: TRBV5-1
cdr3_length: 14
cdr3_nt: TGCGCCAGCAGCATTAGCGGGAGGGTAGATGAGCAGTTCTTC
cdr3_aa: CASSISGRVDEQFF

j_call: TRBJ1-3
d_call: -
clone_size: many
v_call: TRBV6-5
cdr3_length: 13
cdr3_nt: TGTGCCAGCAGCTTGGGAGGCCGAAACACCATATATTTT
cdr3_aa: CASSLGGRNTIYF

j_call: TRBJ1-2
d_call: -
clone_size: few
v_call: TRBV29-1
cdr3_length: 11
cdr3_nt: TGCAGCGCCCAGGACGGTTATGGCTACACCTTC
cdr3_aa: CSAQDGYGYTF

j_call: TRBJ2-7
d_call: -
clone_size: -
v_call: TRBV7-6
cdr3_length: 16
cdr3_nt: TGTGCCAGCAGCCGGAGTTTAGGGCAGAGCTCCTACGAGCAGTACTTC
cdr3_aa: CASSRSLGQSSYEQYF

j_call: TRBJ1-5
d_call: -
clone_size: many
v_call: TRBV15
cdr3_length: 15
cdr3_nt: TGTGCCACCAGCAGGAACGGGGGACCGGGGCAGCCCCAGCATTTT
cdr3_aa: CATSRNGGPGQPQHF

j_call: TRBJ2-7
d_call: TRBD1
clone_size: many
v_call: TRBV5-1
cdr3_length: 14
cdr3_nt: TGCGCCAGCAGCGTCGGACAGGGGCGCGACGAGCAGTACTTC
cdr3_aa: CASSVGQGRDEQYF

j_call: TRBJ1-2
d_call: -
clone_size: many
v_call: TRBV27
cdr3_length: 15
cdr3_nt: TGTGCCAGCAGTGACCCCAGGGATGGGGGTTATGGCTACACCTTC
cdr3_aa: CASSDPRDGGYGYTF

j_call: TRBJ2-1
d_call: TRBD2
clone_size: many
v_call: TRBV6-1
cdr3_length: 14
cdr3_nt: TGTGCCAGCAGGGAAATGATCGGGGGGAGTGAGCAGTTCTTC
cdr3_aa: CASREMIGGSEQFF

j_call: TRBJ2-5
d_call: -
clone_size: -
v_call: TRBV19
cdr3_length: 14
cdr3_nt: TGTGCCGGGGGAGTACAAGGCGGTGTAGAGACCCAGTACTTC
cdr3_aa: CAGGVQGGVETQYF

j_call: TRBJ2-1
d_call: TRBD1
clone_size: few
v_call: TRBV7-9
cdr3_length: 15
cdr3_nt: TGTGCCAGCACCTTAATTGGGACAGCCTACAATGAGCAGTTCTTC
cdr3_aa: CASTLIGTAYNEQFF

j_call: TRBJ2-4
d_call: TRBD2
clone_size: many
v_call: TRBV7-8
cdr3_length: 19
cdr3_nt: TGTGCCAGCAGCTTACAGCGGGAGGGCTGGGGCTTAGCCAAAAACATTCAGTACTTC
cdr3_aa: CASSLQREGWGLAKNIQYF

j_call: TRBJ2-1
d_call: TRBD1
clone_size: many
v_call: TRBV7-2
cdr3_length: 14
cdr3_nt: TGTGCCAGCAGCCCCGACAGGGGGTGGAATGAGCAGTTCTTC
cdr3_aa: CASSPDRGWNEQFF

j_call: TRBJ2-5
d_call: -
clone_size: many
v_call: TRBV9
cdr3_length: 16
cdr3_nt: TGTGCCAGCAGCGCGGCCGAGGGAGGGGGCCGAGAGACCCAGTACTTC
cdr3_aa: CASSAAEGGGRETQYF

j_call: TRBJ1-5
d_call: -
clone_size: many
v_call: TRBV5-1
cdr3_length: 15
cdr3_nt: TGCGCCAGCAGCCGGAACCCGGGGACCGATCAGCCCCAGCATTTT
cdr3_aa: CASSRNPGTDQPQHF

j_call: TRBJ2-7
d_call: -
clone_size: -
v_call: TRBV28
cdr3_length: 14
cdr3_nt: TGTGCCAGCAGTCACCCCCTGGAGTCGGGCGAGCAGTATTTC
cdr3_aa: CASSHPLESGEQYF

j_call: TRBJ2-7
d_call: -
clone_size: many
v_call: TRBV5-1
cdr3_length: 16
cdr3_nt: TGCGCCAGCAGCCTACCTCAGGACAGCAACTCCTACGAGCAGTACTTC
cdr3_aa: CASSLPQDSNSYEQYF

j_call: TRBJ2-2
d_call: -
clone_size: many
v_call: TRBV6-5
cdr3_length: 14
cdr3_nt: TGTGCCAGCAGTTACCACGGCAGGGGTCGGGAGCTGTTTTTT
cdr3_aa: CASSYHGRGRELFF

j_call: TRBJ2-7
d_call: TRBD1
clone_size: once
v_call: TRBV20-1
cdr3_length: 16
cdr3_nt: TGCAGTGCTATACGCCCACAGGGGAATACGCTCCACGAGCAGTACTTC
cdr3_aa: CSAIRPQGNTLHEQYF